This TCR beta chain comes out of a study of memory B cells and T cells in multiple sclerosis. Overall study results and limits: Clone-set sizes differed between compartments, so shared clonotype counts needed normalization.

Details on this clone: Its antigen is unidentified.

Data came from immunoSEQ multiplex PCR; TCRdb stores just in-frame clones and leaves some out. The sample has 46,000 or so clones; roughly four fifths are singletons. Separate sequencing covered autoproliferating (CFSE-dim) and non-proliferating (CFSE-high) T cells from stimulus-free culture. Cultures began with roughly 5x10^7 CFSE-labeled PBMCs, unstimulated for 7 days, with replicate wells pooled. Without exogenous stimuli, roughly 0.49 uM CFSE-labeled PBMCs were cultured serum-free. V shed 5 bases and J 1 base; nucleotides not matched to a gene: 6. This CDR3 region has 15 residues. Germline-derived CDR1 and CDR2 are SNHLY and FYNNEI.

The chain is built from TRBV2 and TRBJ2-5; 8 bases agree with TRBD2. The sample consisted of PBMCs from blood kept in culture. This receptor was obtained from a human donor with multiple sclerosis. The CDR3 protein is CASSRLAGSQETQYF. DNA for the CDR3: TGTGCCAGCAGTCGCCTAGCGGGTTCCCAAGAGACCCAGTACTTC.